The entry that follows covers one T cell receptor (beta chain) sequence. Its antigen remains unknown. There were no patients who had received any treatment before thyroid surgery. This sample is part of a study of metastatic and nonmetastatic thyroid tumors. Whole-study context: The study looked at repertoires side by side in blood and in tumor or nodule tissue from malignant and benign thyroid patients.

Per germline, CDR1 SGHTA and CDR2 FQGTGA. The CDR3 consists of 15 residues. V was pared by 5 bases and J by 3 bases, with 7 bases of the junction left unmatched. Study outcomes and limitations: As reported, TCR beta diversity in blood and tumor was significantly higher in malignant thyroid tumors than in benign nodules.

With MiXCR, TCRdb reprocessed the PCR reads. The data show about 14,000 clones, over 25% seen once. The sequencing sample was made of tumor tissue. This sequence was found in a female donor with papillary thyroid cancer or a benign thyroid nodule (not recorded which). Some clones in this sample may be carry-over from other donors' samples. This chain uses TRBV7-3 with TRBJ2-7; 10 positions match TRBD1. DNA of the CDR3: TGTGCCAGCAGCCTGGGACAGGGGAGCCGCTACGAGCAGTACTTC. Translating gives CASSLGQGSRYEQYF.